This T cell receptor beta chain emerged from a study of human T cells and chemical hapten exposure. About the study: Weekly diphenylcyclopropenone doses were given to patients' scalps across the approximately 26-week study. Yields of TCR per sample differed, chiefly owing to small differences in pooled library volume.

Sample time point: pre-sensitization, week 0. This sample's treatment: therapeutic diphenylcyclopropenone sensitization with weekly scalp DPC. Unfractionated whole blood yielded the extracted total RNA. As handled by the study authors: The median was around 88,000 TCRs per sample, ranging roughly 20,000 to 750,000. TCRdb reprocessed the RACE reads via MiXCR and lists one record per CDR3 protein. The V and J calls shown here were made by TCRdb, not taken from the authors' results. The data contain some 49,000 distinct CDR3 sequences, 9.5% to 10% of them singletons. The CDR3 runs to 15 residues. Germline CDR1 reads SGHRS; CDR2 reads YFSETQ. Losses at the gene ends were 5 bases for V and 4 bases for J; bases not matched to a gene: 9.

The source is a woman aged 25 to 39 with alopecia areata. Some clones in this sample may be carry-over from other donors' samples. This material consisted of whole blood, taken in connection with sensitization to the hapten diphenylcyclopropenone (DPC). The chain couples TRBV5-1 to TRBJ1-1, with 9 nucleotides matching TRBD1. The CDR3 protein is CASRATGGSGTEAFF. The CDR3 DNA is TGCGCCAGCAGAGCTACAGGGGGCAGCGGCACTGAAGCTTTCTTT.